This T cell receptor (beta chain) appears in the sequencing data of a study of Graves' ophthalmopathy and Graves' hyperthyroidism. This clonotype was counted ten times or more. Germline CDR1 and CDR2: DFQATT and SNEGSKA (reference sequence). V dropped 0 bases and J dropped 4; count of bases not matched to a gene: 3. This CDR3 is 13 amino acids long. Investigators amplified TCR beta CDR3 regions from RNA transcripts. Second-round multiplex PCR came after first-round RT-PCR with HTBI primers. TCRdb ran MiXCR on the multiplex PCR reads and lists one entry per CDR3 protein. The sample yields about 400,000 distinct CDR3 sequences, around 20% seen once.

The clonotype was recovered from a woman aged 18 to 35 with Graves' ophthalmopathy. Sequenced: peripheral blood. The chain carries TRBV20-1 and TRBJ2-7, with 7 bases identical to TRBD1. The CDR3 here is CSAREGQDYEQYF. The DNA of the CDR3 is TGCAGTGCTAGAGAAGGACAGGATTACGAGCAGTACTTC.